One and the same sample provided the 18 T cell receptor beta chains below, sequenced in a study of early T cells in non-severe SARS-CoV-2 infection. TCRdb fed the 5' RACE reads into MiXCR, producing one record per CDR3 protein. The table shows about 55,000 distinct CDR3 sequences, with about 6.4% occurring only once. Sequencing was performed on whole blood, taken at baseline. Every receptor here comes from an adult who was a healthcare worker with PCR-confirmed SARS-CoV-2 infection or an uninfected control (not recorded which).

The chain is built from TRBV30 and TRBJ2-3; 11 bases map to TRBD2. J was trimmed by 8 bases and V by 0 bases; bases with no gene match: 4. This CDR3 region has 14 residues. Germline CDR1 is GTSNPN and CDR2 is SVGIG (reference sequence). CDR3 in DNA: TGTGCCTGGAGTGTTGGCCTAGCGGGGGGTACGCAGTATTTT. This sequence encodes CAWSVGLAGGTQYF.

The chain couples TRBV28 to TRBJ2-2; D is possibly TRBD1 (6 bases). This CDR3 comprises 12 residues. Germline values: CDR1 MDHEN, CDR2 SYDVKM. The ends were cut back, 8 bases at V and 8 bases at J, with 12 bases in the middle. The CDR3 nucleotides are TGTGCCAGCTCCAGGGGTGTTGGGGAGCTGTTTTTT. It codes for CASSRGVGELFF.

In its sample, this clonotype was seen many times. The chain joins TRBV12-3 or TRBV12-4 to TRBJ2-2; D perhaps matches TRBD2 (5 bases). Trimming cost V 10 bases and J 7 bases, with 10 bases left between them. The CDR3 has 11 amino acids. The DNA for the CDR3 is TGTGCCACCCGGGGTCGCGGGGAGCTGTTTTTT. As protein: CATRGRGELFF.

This clonotype has only a few counts. The chain couples TRBV28 to TRBJ1-6; no reliable D call. V lost 2 bases to trimming and J lost 7 bases, with 3 bases between them. The CDR3 has 12 residues. Germline V gives CDR1 MDHEN, CDR2 SYDVKM. This CDR3 reads CASSLRNSPLHF. Here the CDR3 DNA reads TGTGCCAGCAGTTTACGGAATTCACCCCTCCACTTT.

This clonotype has more than one count but fewer than ten. This rearrangement joins TRBV7-9 to TRBJ1-1; D is uncertain. Looked up from germline, CDR1 is SEHNR and CDR2 is FQNEAQ (reference sequence). This CDR3 comprises 12 residues. Trimming shortened V by 4 bases and J by 8 bases, and 11 bases separated the two germline ends. The CDR3 coding sequence is TGTGCCAGCAGCTCGGATTCAGTGGAAGCTTTCTTT. Translated, it gives CASSSDSVEAFF.

This clonotype was detected ten times or more. The chain links TRBV19 to TRBJ2-1, with D perhaps being TRBD1 or TRBD2 (6 bases each). This CDR3 contains 15 residues. V dropped 2 bases and J dropped 4 bases, with 12 bases sitting between them. CDR1 and CDR2 (germline): LNHDA, SQIVND (reference sequence). In DNA form, the CDR3 reads TGTGCCAGTAGTATAATAGGGGGAGGTTACAATGAGCAGTTCTTC. This translates into CASSIIGGGYNEQFF.

This clonotype was seen many times. CDR3 DNA sequence: TGTGCCAGCAGCGCGTACAGGGGGCTGAAAGAGACCCAGTACTTC. Translating it yields CASSAYRGLKETQYF. The chain links TRBV7-2 to TRBJ2-5, with 9 nucleotides matching TRBD1. Germline loops: CDR1 SGHTA, CDR2 FQGNSA. The CDR3 length is 15 residues. Unmatched junction bases numbered 7, after V lost 5 bases and J lost 3 bases.

This clonotype occurred many times. The chain has TRBV7-3 and TRBJ2-5; the D gene is possibly TRBD1 (6 bases). V was cut by 10 bases and J by 2 bases, with 14 bases left in between. From germline, CDR1 is SGHTA and CDR2 FQGTGA. The CDR3 has 13 residues. The CDR3 DNA sequence: TGTGCCACCAGTCCGGGACATCAAGAGACCCAGTACTTC. Translating it yields CATSPGHQETQYF.

In this sample, this clonotype turned up a few times. The gene calls are TRBV6-1 and TRBJ2-7; D ambiguous. Germline-derived CDR1 and CDR2 are MNHNS and SASEGT. The CDR3 runs 11 residues. V lost 3 bases and J 7 bases, leaving 7 bases between the germline ends. The CDR3 coding sequence is TGTGCCAGCAGTGATTTGTTTGAGCAGTACTTC. This sequence encodes CASSDLFEQYF.

This clonotype came up many times. This chain uses TRBV7-2 with TRBJ1-6, with D possibly TRBD1 on 5 matching bases. The CDR3 has 14 residues. With 5 bases removed from V and 9 bases from J, the gap between germline ends came to 14 bases. Germline CDR1 SGHTA, CDR2 FQGNSA. The CDR3 region is CASSPWGFGSPLHF. The CDR3 DNA follows: TGTGCCAGCAGCCCCTGGGGGTTTGGTTCACCCCTCCACTTT.

This clonotype was detected only a few times. The chain recombines TRBV29-1 with TRBJ1-4; D call uncertain. CDR1 and CDR2 (germline): SQVTM, ANQGSEA. V lost 5 bases, J lost 5 bases, and 15 bases lay in between. CDR3 length: 14 residues. The CDR3 loop reads CSVRLTHLNEKLFF. CDR3 nucleotide sequence: TGCAGCGTTCGATTGACGCATTTAAATGAAAAACTGTTTTTT.

There are a few counts of this clonotype. The chain has TRBV11-2 and TRBJ2-2, with TRBD1 matching over 9 bases. The J segment lost 5 bases and the V segment lost 5 bases, leaving 6 bases of the junction unmatched. The CDR3 has 15 residues. Per the germline V gene, CDR1 is SGHAT and CDR2 is FQNNGV. CDR3 sequence (DNA): TGTGCCAGCAGCCCAGTGACAGGGGGGACCGGGGAGCTGTTTTTT. It translates to CASSPVTGGTGELFF.

The table lists this clonotype with a few counts. The chain carries TRBV5-1 and TRBJ2-3; D could derive from TRBD1 or TRBD2 (7 bases each). This CDR3 is built from 15 residues. Trimming pared 5 bases from V and 5 bases from J, leaving 18 bases between. Germline values: CDR1 SGHRS, CDR2 YFSETQ. CDR3 amino acids: CASRGGGPQGDTQYF. The DNA of the CDR3 is TGCGCCAGCAGGGGAGGGGGCCCCCAGGGAGATACGCAGTATTTT.

This clonotype was found many times. The chain recombines TRBV19 with TRBJ2-3; D uncertain. The CDR3 runs 11 residues. The V and J ends lost 8 bases and 6 bases respectively, with 9 bases between them. From germline, CDR1 is LNHDA and CDR2 SQIVND (reference sequence). CDR3 nucleotides: TGTGCCAGTGGAACTGTGGATACGCAGTATTTT. Its protein product is CASGTVDTQYF.

This clonotype was counted only a few times. V and J are TRBV24-1 and TRBJ2-2; D call uncertain. V lost 5 bases to trimming and J lost 0 bases, with 3 bases between them. The CDR3 sequence is 13 residues long. Germline assignment: CDR1 KGHDR and CDR2 SFDVKD. The CDR3 region has the DNA TGTGCCACCAGTGTGACGAACACCGGGGAGCTGTTTTTT. Amino acids: CATSVTNTGELFF.

This clonotype showed up just a few times. This chain links TRBV29-1 with TRBJ1-1; unclear D gene. CDR3 length equals 10 residues. Germline CDR1 is SQVTM and CDR2 is ANQGSEA. With 0 bases removed from V and 7 bases from J, the gap between germline ends came to 3 bases. Here the CDR3 reads CSVEDSEAFF. CDR3 sequence (DNA): TGCAGCGTTGAAGACAGTGAAGCTTTCTTT.

This clonotype was counted many times. CDR3 sequence: CASTEGGSTEAFF. CDR3 sequence (DNA): TGTGCCAGCACTGAGGGGGGGAGCACTGAAGCTTTCTTT. The chain joins TRBV6-6 to TRBJ1-1; a possible D gene is TRBD1 (6 bases). V was clipped by 7 bases and J by 4 bases, with 13 bases between them. The CDR3 length is 13 residues. The germline CDR1 and CDR2 sequences are MNHNY and SVGAGI (reference sequence).

This clonotype was observed a handful of times. The chain links TRBV7-2 to TRBJ2-3; D possibly corresponds to TRBD2 (6 bases). V lost 1 base and J lost 0, with 11 bases in between. Germline CDR1 is SGHTA and CDR2 is FQGNSA. CDR3 size: 16 residues. CDR3 region: CASSLVWGTSTDTQYF. The DNA of the CDR3 is TGTGCCAGCAGCTTAGTTTGGGGGACTAGCACAGATACGCAGTATTTT.